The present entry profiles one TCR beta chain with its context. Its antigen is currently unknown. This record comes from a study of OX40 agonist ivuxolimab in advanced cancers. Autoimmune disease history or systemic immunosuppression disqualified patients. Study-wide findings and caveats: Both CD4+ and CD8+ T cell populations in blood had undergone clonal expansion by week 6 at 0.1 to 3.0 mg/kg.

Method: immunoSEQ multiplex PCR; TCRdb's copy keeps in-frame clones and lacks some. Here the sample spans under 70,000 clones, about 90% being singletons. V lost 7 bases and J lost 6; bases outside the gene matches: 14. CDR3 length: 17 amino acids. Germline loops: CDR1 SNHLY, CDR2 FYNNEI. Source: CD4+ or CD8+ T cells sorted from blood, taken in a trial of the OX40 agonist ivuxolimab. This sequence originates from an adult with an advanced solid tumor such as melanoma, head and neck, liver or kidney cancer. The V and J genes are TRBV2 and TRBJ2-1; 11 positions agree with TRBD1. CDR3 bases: TGTGCCAGCACCAGCTGGACAGGGGGCTTCCGGGGCAATGAGCAGTTCTTC. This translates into CASTSWTGGFRGNEQFF.